This TCR beta chain was recovered during a study of sequential checkpoint blockade in melanoma. At the level of the study: TCRbeta immunosequencing was performed on DNA from 90 to 100 pretreatment melanoma tumor samples.

The treatment denotes: randomized to nivolumab then ipilimumab (arm A) or the reverse (arm B). Germline V lookup: CDR1 MNHNS, CDR2 SASEGT. This CDR3 has 17 residues. After removal of 0 bases from V and 4 bases from J, the junction contained 9 bases not matched to a gene. Sequencing was performed with immunoSEQ multiplex PCR; in TCRdb, only in-frame clones are kept and a portion is missing. The table has under 15,000 clones, 21% seen once. V is TRBV6-1 and J is TRBJ2-7, with 10 bases identical to TRBD1. This TCR was recovered from a human donor with melanoma. The source was tumor tissue (inferred from file names), collected from a patient given nivolumab and ipilimumab in sequence. CDR3 amino acids: CASSEAALRQGAYEQYF. DNA of the CDR3: TGTGCCAGCAGTGAAGCAGCGTTGAGACAGGGGGCTTACGAGCAGTACTTC.